This TCR beta chain originates from a study of blood T cell repertoires in COVID-19. Study-wide background: Samples came from the United States, Italy and Spain, spanning acute and convalescent COVID-19.

This CDR3 contains 13 residues. Germline CDR1 is MNHEY and CDR2 is SVGAGI. V lost 2 bases to trimming and J lost 8 bases, with 11 bases between them. Original processing notes: Reference gene primer amplification gave estimated nucleated cell counts. Generated by immunoSEQ multiplex PCR, the TCRdb table keeps only in-frame clones and is missing some. V, J and clone size reflect that table, while D and trimming were determined from the DNA. The repertoire holds approximately 71,000 clones, about 80% seen once, with 26% in the top ten. The sequencing input was peripheral blood. This sequence originates from a man aged 55 to 69 with active or convalescent COVID-19. This chain links TRBV6-5 with TRBJ2-3; D is unclear. The CDR3 loop reads CASSYPSRGTQYF. DNA of the CDR3: TGTGCCAGCAGTTACCCTTCTAGAGGTACGCAGTATTTT.